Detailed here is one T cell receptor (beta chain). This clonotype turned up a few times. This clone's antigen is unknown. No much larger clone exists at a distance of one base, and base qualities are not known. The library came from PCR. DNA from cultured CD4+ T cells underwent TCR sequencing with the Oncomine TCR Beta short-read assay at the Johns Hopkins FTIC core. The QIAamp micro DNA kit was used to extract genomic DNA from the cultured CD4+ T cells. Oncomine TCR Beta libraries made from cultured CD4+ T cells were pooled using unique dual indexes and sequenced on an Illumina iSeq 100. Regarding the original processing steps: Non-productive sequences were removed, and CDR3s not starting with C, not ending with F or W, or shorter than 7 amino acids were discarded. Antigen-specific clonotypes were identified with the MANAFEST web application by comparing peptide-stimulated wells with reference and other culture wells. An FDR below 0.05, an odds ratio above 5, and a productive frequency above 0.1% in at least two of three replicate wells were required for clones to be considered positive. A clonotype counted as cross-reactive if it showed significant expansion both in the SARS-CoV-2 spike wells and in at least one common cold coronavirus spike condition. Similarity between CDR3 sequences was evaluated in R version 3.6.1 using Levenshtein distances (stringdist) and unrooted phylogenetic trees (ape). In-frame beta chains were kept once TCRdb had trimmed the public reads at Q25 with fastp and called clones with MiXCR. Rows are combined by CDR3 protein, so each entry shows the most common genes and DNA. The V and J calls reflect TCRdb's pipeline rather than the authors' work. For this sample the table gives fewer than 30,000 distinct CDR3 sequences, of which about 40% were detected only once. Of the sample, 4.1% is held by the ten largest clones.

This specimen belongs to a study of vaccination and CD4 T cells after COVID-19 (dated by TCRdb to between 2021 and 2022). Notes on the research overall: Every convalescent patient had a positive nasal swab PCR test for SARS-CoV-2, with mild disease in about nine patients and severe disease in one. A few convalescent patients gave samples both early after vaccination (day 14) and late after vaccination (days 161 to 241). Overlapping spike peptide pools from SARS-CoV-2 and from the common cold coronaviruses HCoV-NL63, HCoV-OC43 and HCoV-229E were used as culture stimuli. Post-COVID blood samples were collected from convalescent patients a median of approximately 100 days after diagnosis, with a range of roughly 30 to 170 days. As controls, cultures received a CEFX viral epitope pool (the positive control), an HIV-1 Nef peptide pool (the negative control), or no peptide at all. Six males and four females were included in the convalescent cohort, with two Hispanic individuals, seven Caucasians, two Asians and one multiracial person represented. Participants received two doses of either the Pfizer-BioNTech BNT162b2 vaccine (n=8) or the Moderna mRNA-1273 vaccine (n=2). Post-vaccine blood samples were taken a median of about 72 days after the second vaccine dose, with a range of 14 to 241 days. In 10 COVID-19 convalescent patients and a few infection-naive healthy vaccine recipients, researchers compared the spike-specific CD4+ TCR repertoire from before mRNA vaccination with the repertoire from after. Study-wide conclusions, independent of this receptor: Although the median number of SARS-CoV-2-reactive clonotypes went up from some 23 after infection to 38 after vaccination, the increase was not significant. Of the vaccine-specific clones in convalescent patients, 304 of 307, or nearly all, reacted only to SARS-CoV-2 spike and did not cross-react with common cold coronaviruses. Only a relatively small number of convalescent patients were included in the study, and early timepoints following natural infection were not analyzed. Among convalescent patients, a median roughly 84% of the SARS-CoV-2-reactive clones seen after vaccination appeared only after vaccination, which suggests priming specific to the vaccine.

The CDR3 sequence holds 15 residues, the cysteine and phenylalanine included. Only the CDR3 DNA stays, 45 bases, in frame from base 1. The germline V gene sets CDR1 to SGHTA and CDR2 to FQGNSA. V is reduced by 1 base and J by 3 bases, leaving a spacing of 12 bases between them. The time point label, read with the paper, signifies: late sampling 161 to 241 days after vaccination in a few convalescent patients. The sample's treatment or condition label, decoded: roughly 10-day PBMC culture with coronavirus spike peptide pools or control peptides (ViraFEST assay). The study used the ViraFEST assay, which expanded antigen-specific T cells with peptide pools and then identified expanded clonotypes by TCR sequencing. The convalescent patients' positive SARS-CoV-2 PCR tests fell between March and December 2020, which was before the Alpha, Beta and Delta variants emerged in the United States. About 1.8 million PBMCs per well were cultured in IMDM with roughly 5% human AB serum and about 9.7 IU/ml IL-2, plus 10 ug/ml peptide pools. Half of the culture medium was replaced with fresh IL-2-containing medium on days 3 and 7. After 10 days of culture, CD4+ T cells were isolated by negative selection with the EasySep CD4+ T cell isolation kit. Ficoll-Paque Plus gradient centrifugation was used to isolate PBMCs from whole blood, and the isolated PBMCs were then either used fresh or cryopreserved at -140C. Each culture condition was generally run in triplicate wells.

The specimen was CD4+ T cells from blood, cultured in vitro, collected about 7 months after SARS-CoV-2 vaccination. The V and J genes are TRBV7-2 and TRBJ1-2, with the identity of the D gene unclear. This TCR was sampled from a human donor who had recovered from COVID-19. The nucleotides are TGTGCCAGCAGCTTAGTCTTTGGGCTCGACTATGGCTACACCTTC. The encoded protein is CASSLVFGLDYGYTF.